The 10 T cell receptor beta chains below all came from one sample that was sequenced in a study of T cells expressing NK-cell markers. TCRdb reprocessed the 5' RACE reads, keeping one entry per CDR3 protein, no DNA. The table for this sample gives about 390,000 distinct CDR3 sequences. Sequencing was performed on blood T cells: a sorted CD56 or NKG2C T cell subset, CD4+ or CD8+ T cells, or bulk PBMC T cells (not recorded which). The receptors derive from a woman between 50 and 59 years old in good health.

The chain recombines TRBV20-1 with TRBJ2-3; TCRdb's D call, TRBD2, is unchecked because there is no DNA. CDR1 DFQATT and CDR2 SNEGSKA come from the germline V gene (reference sequence). The CDR3 totals 15 residues. CDR3 region: CSAFGAKEVGDTQYF.

CDR3 loop: CASSRDRVREQYF. The rearrangement links TRBV4-1 to TRBJ2-7; TCRdb's D gene call, TRBD1, goes unchecked for lack of DNA. Germline V lookup: CDR1 MGHRA, CDR2 YSYEKL. The CDR3 contains 13 residues.

V gene TRBV6-6 combines with J gene TRBJ1-2; TCRdb names TRBD1, which stays unverified in the absence of DNA. This CDR3 has 13 amino acids. Germline V lookup: CDR1 MNHNY, CDR2 SVGAGI (reference sequence). CDR3 amino acids: CASRPPTGESYTF.

V and J are TRBV7-8 and TRBJ2-2; TCRdb picks TRBD2, but there is no DNA to check that call. The length of the CDR3 is 16 residues. The germline gives CDR1 SGHVS, CDR2 FQNEAQ. Here the CDR3 reads CASSLTGLGNTGELFF.

The chain recombines TRBV3-1 with TRBJ2-3; TCRdb proposes TRBD2, but this gene call is untestable without DNA. The CDR3 contains 16 residues. The germline V gene has CDR1 LGHDT and CDR2 YNNKEL (reference sequence). CDR3 amino acids: CASSQGASGRPDTQYF.

The gene calls are TRBV29-1 and TRBJ2-1; TCRdb's D call of TRBD2 is untestable without DNA. CDR3 length equals 12 residues. Germline loops: CDR1 SQVTM, CDR2 ANQGSEA. The chain's CDR3 is CSGVWRLDEQFF.

This chain joins TRBV15 and TRBJ2-7; absent DNA, TCRdb's TRBD1 call cannot be checked. This CDR3 has 14 amino acids. Per the germline V gene, CDR1 is LNHNV and CDR2 is YYDKDF (reference sequence). The CDR3 reads CATSRGDRDYEQYF.

The chain is built from TRBV20-1 and TRBJ2-3. The CDR3 sequence is 13 residues long. Germline V gene lookup returns CDR1 DFQATT and CDR2 SNEGSKA (reference sequence). This CDR3 is CSARDLGDHRQYF.

This rearrangement joins TRBV2 to TRBJ2-6; lacking DNA, the TRBD1 call made by TCRdb goes unchecked. CDR3 length equals 18 residues. Germline CDR1 reads SNHLY; CDR2 reads FYNNEI. The CDR3 reads CASRFVRQTNSGANVLTF.

The chain has TRBV5-1 and TRBJ1-4; as DNA is missing, the TRBD1 call by TCRdb cannot be tested. The germline CDR1 and CDR2 sequences are SGHRS and YFSETQ. The CDR3 runs 14 residues. CDR3 amino acids: CASSLQEFNEKLFF.